This T cell receptor beta chain is from a study of T-cell memory formation after mild COVID-19. TCRdb reanalysed the 5' RACE reads using MiXCR and keeps one entry per CDR3 protein. The sample yields 120,000 to 150,000 distinct CDR3 sequences, over 15% seen once. Trimming cost V 3 bases and J 2 bases, with 14 bases left between them. This CDR3 region has 16 residues. CDR1 and CDR2 (germline): SGHKS, YYEKEE (reference sequence). The sample comprised PBMCs or a T cell subset sorted from them (not recorded which). This chain joins TRBV5-5 and TRBJ1-4; maybe TRBD1 (6 bases). This TCR was recovered from an adult woman who had mild COVID-19 (a few samples of this study predate the infection). Cell type and time point are not known. In DNA form, the CDR3 reads TGTGCCAGCAGCTACAATGCAGGGGCGACTAATGAAAAACTGTTTTTT. This gives the protein CASSYNAGATNEKLFF.